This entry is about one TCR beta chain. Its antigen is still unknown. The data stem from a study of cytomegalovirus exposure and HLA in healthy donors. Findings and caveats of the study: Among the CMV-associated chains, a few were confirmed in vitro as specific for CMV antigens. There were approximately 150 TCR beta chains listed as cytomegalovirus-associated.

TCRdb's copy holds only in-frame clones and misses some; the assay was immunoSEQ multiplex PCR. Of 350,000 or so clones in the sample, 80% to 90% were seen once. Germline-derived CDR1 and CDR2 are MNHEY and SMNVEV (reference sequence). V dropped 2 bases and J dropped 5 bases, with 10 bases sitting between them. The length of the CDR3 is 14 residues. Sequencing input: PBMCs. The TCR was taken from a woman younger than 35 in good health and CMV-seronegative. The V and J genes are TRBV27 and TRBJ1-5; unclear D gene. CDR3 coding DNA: TGTGCCAGCAGTTTAACATATTCTGATCAGCCCCAGCATTTT. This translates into CASSLTYSDQPQHF.